This T cell receptor (beta chain) was sequenced during a study of identifying expanded T cells in peripheral blood. Notes on the study in general: Over about two and four weeks, about 17 and 20 clones changed, versus 1.2 between replicates.

Collection occurred without any documented infections or immune events in donors. Note on this clone: What it binds is not known.

Some clones are missing from TCRdb's copy, which holds only in-frame ones; the method was immunoSEQ multiplex PCR. The sample has over 85,000 clones, approximately 88% seen once. Germline loops: CDR1 LNHDA, CDR2 SQIVND (reference sequence). V gave up 6 bases and J gave up 0 bases; unmatched junction bases: 13. This CDR3 has 19 amino acids. Sequencing was carried out using blood. The receptor was isolated from a person aged 18 to 75 in good health. The J gene is TRBJ2-6, the V gene TRBV19; TRBD1 matches 8 bases. The CDR3: CASRPYGGQDYSGANVLTF. CDR3 DNA sequence: TGTGCCAGTAGACCTTATGGGGGACAGGACTACTCTGGGGCCAACGTCCTGACTTTC. Supplemented by reference TRBV19 and TRBJ2-6, the full variable domain reads DGGITQSPKYLFRKEGQNVTLSCEQNLNHDAMYWYRQDPGQGLRLIYYSQIVNDFQKGDIAEGYSVSREKKESFPLTVTSAQKNPTAFYLCASRPYGGQDYSGANVLTFGAGSRLTVL.